What follows are 30 T cell receptor beta chains derived from one specimen sequenced in a study of tumor-infiltrating lymphocytes in primary liver carcinoma. Bulk tissue was left unsorted, and RNA and DNA were co-extracted from 20-30 mg of it. Reverse transcription of about 0.5 ug total RNA with a constant-region primer produced TCR beta cDNA. Libraries for TCR beta were built through three nested multiplex PCR rounds, which together made up a slightly modified ARM-PCR procedure. Two initial PCR rounds of around 10 cycles each paired TRBV1-TRBV30 forward primers with a C-beta reverse primer. TCRdb reprocessed the multiplex PCR reads via MiXCR and lists one record per CDR3 protein. The sample has 150,000 to 200,000 distinct CDR3 sequences; around four fifths are singletons. Specimen: tumor tissue from primary liver carcinoma. These receptors came from a man in his forties with primary liver carcinoma and hepatitis B virus infection.

Remarks on this clonotype: At one of its ends the junction is not consistent with the germline gene, which may arise from a read error. The rearrangement joins TRBV11-1 to TRBJ2-2; perhaps TRBD1 as D (6 bases). Germline CDR1 and CDR2: SGHAT and FQDESV (reference sequence). This CDR3 is 13 amino acids long. The CDR3 DNA is TGTGCCAACATCTTTTGGGACACCGGGGAGCTGTCTTTT. The encoded protein is CANIFWDTGELSF.

Concerning this clonotype: The CDR3 does not end in the conserved phenylalanine or tryptophan, so this is likely a read error. The limits of the CDR3 on the DNA are not certain, so only TCRdb's listed CDR3 is given. The chain is built from TRBV5-1 and TRBJ2-1. The germline V gene has CDR1 SGHRS and CDR2 YFSETQ. With termini counted, the CDR3 has 12 amino acids. The CDR3 here is CASSLYGGEHFL.

About this clonotype: It may be a read error: a sequence one base away is much more abundant. This chain connects TRBV28 to TRBJ1-1; 9 positions agree with TRBD1. Germline CDR1 MDHEN, CDR2 SYDVKM. This CDR3 comprises 13 residues. The CDR3 nucleotides read TGTGCCAACAGTGGACAGGGGCGGGAAGAAGCTTTCTTT. Protein: CANSGQGREEAFF.

This clonotype was counted only a few times. The J gene is TRBJ2-1, the V gene TRBV28; 13 bases align to TRBD2. This CDR3 is 17 amino acids long. The junction had 11 bases not matched to a gene; V was cut back by 4 bases and J by 8 bases. Germline V gene data show CDR1 as MDHEN and CDR2 as SYDVKM. Here the CDR3 DNA reads TGTGCCAGCAGTTCCTTCGGGACTAGCGGGACGGTTGATGAGCAGTTCTTC. Amino acids: CASSSFGTSGTVDEQFF.

This clonotype was detected many times. The chain is built from TRBV10-3 and TRBJ1-5; a weak D match, TRBD1 (6 bases). The germline V and J ends were trimmed by 3 bases and 7 bases, with 19 bases remaining between them. The CDR3 is 16 amino acids. Germline assignment: CDR1 ENHRY and CDR2 SYGVKD. In DNA form, the CDR3 reads TGTGCCATCAGTGATCAGAGAGGGGGGGCAGGACAGCCCCAGCATTTT. This codes for CAISDQRGGAGQPQHF.

This clonotype showed up just a few times. This may come from a read error, since a much larger clone is one base off. This sequence joins TRBV24-1 and TRBJ2-1, with D tentatively TRBD1 (5 bases). Trimming shortened V by 2 bases and J by 12 bases, and 13 bases separated the two germline ends. CDR1 is KGHDR, CDR2 SFDVKD, per germline. The CDR3 sequence is 13 residues long. CDR3 protein: CATSDSPGQGQFF. CDR3 nucleotides: TGTGCCACCAGTGATTCCCCGGGCCAGGGGCAGTTCTTC.

This chain connects TRBV11-1 to TRBJ1-2; D gene uncertain. Germline V gene lookup returns CDR1 SGHAT and CDR2 FQDESV (reference sequence). The CDR3 has 14 amino acids. The CDR3 DNA reads TGTACTAGCAACTTCAAGGGATTTGGCTATGGCTACACCTTC. Translating it yields CTSNFKGFGYGYTF.

The chain recombines TRBV5-4 with TRBJ2-1; no definite D call. Per the germline V gene, CDR1 is SGHNT and CDR2 is YYREEE (reference sequence). This CDR3 contains 11 residues. V dropped 8 bases and J dropped 0 bases, with 3 bases sitting between them. CDR3: CASNSYNEQFF. For the CDR3, the DNA is TGTGCCAGTAACTCCTACAATGAGCAGTTCTTC. The whole variable domain, filled in from reference TRBV5-4 and TRBJ2-1, reads ETGVTQSPTHLIKTRGQQVTLRCSSQSGHNTVSWYQQALGQGPQFIFQYYREEENGRGNFPPRFSGLQFPNYSSELNVNALELDDSALYLCASNSYNEQFFGPGTRLTVL.

As concerns this clonotype: Germline is not matched at one junction end, which may reflect a read error. This sequence joins TRBV6-1 and TRBJ2-7; D tentatively fits TRBD1 or TRBD2 (5 bases each). The J call may be mistaken, given a closer DNA end match to TRBJ2-1. CDR3 length: 15 residues. The V gene's germline CDR1 is MNHNS and CDR2 SASEGT. Here the CDR3 DNA reads TGTGACAGCAGTGTTGGGACGGTGGGCTCCTACGAGCAGTTCTTC. Translated: CDSSVGTVGSYEQFF.

The chain couples TRBV12-3 or TRBV12-4 to TRBJ1-5; D gene unclear. The CDR3 totals 12 residues. The V gene lost 10 bases and the J gene lost 11 bases, with 18 bases spanning the gap. This CDR3 is CAISAETGSQHF. The CDR3 DNA reads TGTGCCATCAGCGCCGAAACCGGGTCCCAGCATTTT.

About this clonotype itself: Because the CDR3 is missing its conserved closing phenylalanine or tryptophan, this is likely a read error. V and J are TRBV11-2 and TRBJ2-2, with a weak D call TRBD2 (5 bases). Germline-derived CDR1 and CDR2 are SGHAT and FQNNGV. V was shortened by 4 bases and J by 3 bases, with 15 bases between the two germline ends. This CDR3 has 16 amino acids. The CDR3 loop reads CASSSSSGAYTGELFL. As DNA, the CDR3 is TGTGCCAGCAGCTCTTCAAGCGGCGCGTACACCGGGGAGCTGTTTTTG.

The chain couples TRBV6-1 to TRBJ1-1, with unresolved D. The V end was cut by 11 bases, the J end by 3 bases, with 16 bases between. CDR3 size: 13 residues. Germline assignment: CDR1 MNHNS and CDR2 SASEGT. Written as DNA, the CDR3 is TGTGCCGGCCAGGCCTACATGGACACTGAAGCTTTCTTT. Its translation: CAGQAYMDTEAFF.

A note on this clonotype: One junction end disagrees with the germline gene, perhaps due to a read error. This chain joins TRBV10-1 and TRBJ1-1; D uncertain. Per the germline V gene, CDR1 is WNHNN and CDR2 is SYGVQD (reference sequence). The CDR3 is 13 residues long. CDR3 loop: CASSESKRGPLLF. The CDR3 DNA is TGCGCCAGCAGTGAGTCGAAGAGAGGACCCCTTCTCTTT.

This clonotype was detected only once. Given the absence of the conserved phenylalanine or tryptophan at the CDR3 end, a read error is likely. V is TRBV6-5 and J is TRBJ2-1, with D unclear. The CDR3 is 11 amino acids. V was shortened by 2 bases and J by 9 bases, with 5 bases between the two germline ends. CDR1 is MNHEY and CDR2 is SVGAGI in the germline V gene. The CDR3 DNA reads TGTGCCAGCAGTTACGTGGCTGAGCAGTTCCTC. This translates into CASSYVAEQFL.

This clonotype was observed once. The CDR3 loop is CASSPGSGNTIYF. The CDR3 DNA is TGTGCCAGTAGCCCGGGCTCTGGAAACACCATATATTTT. The rearrangement links TRBV12-3 or TRBV12-4 to TRBJ1-3; D unclear. V shed 9 bases and J shed 0 bases, with 9 bases lying between them. There are 13 residues in the CDR3.

About this clonotype itself: One junction end does not reproduce the germline sequence, and a read error may be involved. This chain joins TRBV5-1 and TRBJ1-1, with D possibly TRBD1 on 5 matching bases. Per the germline V gene, CDR1 is SGHRS and CDR2 is YFSETQ. The CDR3 spans 17 residues. In DNA form, the CDR3 reads TGCGCCAGCAGCTTGGGTCCTAGGCGGGGGGGAGACACTGAAACTTTCTTT. Amino acid sequence: CASSLGPRRGGDTETFF. The full variable domain, completed using reference TRBV5-1 and TRBJ1-1, is KAGVTQTPRYLIKTRGQQVTLSCSPISGHRSVSWYQQTPGQGLQFLFEYFSETQRNKGNFPGRFSGRQFSNSRSEMNVSTLELGDSALYLCASSLGPRRGGDTETFFGQGTRLTVV.

This chain links TRBV6-1 with TRBJ2-1; TRBD2 matches 9 bases. The germline V gene encodes CDR1 MNHNS and CDR2 SASEGT. The V segment lost 11 bases and the J segment 8 bases; nucleotides outside the gene matches: 13. The CDR3 has 14 amino acids. CDR3 sequence (DNA): TGTGCCGGGTTAGCGGGGGAATTTAACCATGAGCAGTTCTTC. Translating it yields CAGLAGEFNHEQFF.

Concerning this clonotype: A read error may account for a junction end that differs from germline. This chain connects TRBV6-2 or TRBV6-3 to TRBJ2-5, with D perhaps TRBD1 (5 bases). The CDR3 covers 16 residues. Per germline, CDR1 MNHEY and CDR2 SVGEGT. CDR3 sequence (DNA): TGTGCCAGCAGTTACCAACCCTGGGGCGTCCAAGAGACCCAATACTTC. It codes for CASSYQPWGVQETQYF.

This clonotype was found once. A read error is likely, as this CDR3 ends without the conserved phenylalanine or tryptophan. The V and J genes are TRBV11-3 and TRBJ2-1; 11 nucleotides agree with TRBD2. Germline trimming cut 5 bases from V and 5 bases from J; bases unmatched to any gene: 8. The germline V gene has CDR1 SGHNT and CDR2 YENEEA. This CDR3 contains 16 residues. The CDR3 here is CASSTGTSGLNNEQFI. CDR3 coding DNA: TGTGCCAGCAGCACCGGGACTAGCGGACTAAACAATGAGCAGTTCATC.

Points on this clonotype: A read error may account for a junction end that differs from germline. V and J are TRBV12-3 or TRBV12-4 and TRBJ1-1; 7 bases fit TRBD1. This CDR3 contains 16 residues. The CDR3 loop is CTSSPHPGTAKTEAFF. The CDR3 DNA follows: TGTACCAGCAGCCCCCATCCTGGGACAGCGAAGACTGAAGCTTTCTTT.

Remarks on this clonotype: At one end, the junction sequence differs from germline, possibly due to a read error. The CDR3 DNA sequence: TGTGCCAGCAGTATGCCGAGGGAGTGCACAGATACGCTGTATTTT. It encodes CASSMPRECTDTLYF. The J gene is TRBJ2-3, the V gene TRBV11-1, with D possibly TRBD2 on 5 matching bases. This CDR3 is 15 amino acids long. Germline assignment: CDR1 SGHAT and CDR2 FQDESV (reference sequence).

In regard to this clonotype: A junction end diverges from the germline sequence, so it may reflect a read error. The rearrangement uses TRBV11-2 and TRBJ2-1; TRBD2 is a possible D gene (6 bases). CDR1 and CDR2 from the germline V gene are SGHAT and FQNNGV. This CDR3 contains 15 residues. Written as DNA, the CDR3 is TGTGGCAGCAGCCAGACTAGTGGGAGCAACAATGAGCAGGTCTTC. This sequence encodes CGSSQTSGSNNEQVF.

The chain has TRBV6-5 and TRBJ2-7, with D possibly matching TRBD2 (6 bases). Germline-derived CDR1 and CDR2 are MNHEY and SVGAGI. The CDR3 has 14 amino acids. V was shortened by 7 bases and J by 2 bases, with 15 bases between the two germline ends. This CDR3 is CASNVTSAAYEQYF. The CDR3 DNA follows: TGTGCCAGCAATGTGACTAGTGCGGCCTACGAGCAGTACTTC.

On this clonotype: Germline is not matched at one junction end, which may reflect a read error. The CDR3 sequence: CATRNAASYEQYF. CDR3 DNA: TGTGCCACCAGGAACGCGGCCTCCTACGAGCAATACTTC. The chain is built from TRBV24-1 and TRBJ2-7; D not certain. There are 13 residues in the CDR3. Germline assignment: CDR1 KGHDR and CDR2 SFDVKD.

Note on this clonotype: A junction boundary mismatches the germline segment, possibly from a read error. The V gene is TRBV29-1, the J gene TRBJ1-1; D is perhaps TRBD1 (6 bases). Per germline, CDR1 SQVTM and CDR2 ANQGSEA. The CDR3 runs 15 residues. In DNA form, the CDR3 reads TGCAGCGTCACCAGGGGTTGGGGAATGAACACTGAAACTTTCTTT. It codes for CSVTRGWGMNTETFF.

On this clonotype: One junction end disagrees with the germline gene, perhaps due to a read error. This chain joins TRBV12-3 or TRBV12-4 and TRBJ1-1; the D gene is possibly TRBD1 (6 bases). CDR3 length: 16 amino acids. CDR3 sequence (DNA): TGTGCCAGCAGTTTCGCTCAGGGGAACATGAACGCTGAAGCTTTCTTT. It yields the protein CASSFAQGNMNAEAFF.

In regard to this clonotype: This is likely a read error, given that the CDR3 carries no conserved phenylalanine or tryptophan at its end. J is TRBJ2-5 and V is TRBV4-1; 8 bases match TRBD2. CDR1 and CDR2 from the germline V gene are MGHRA and YSYEKL. The CDR3 loop spans 18 amino acids. CDR3 sequence: CASSSSGGPTSGQETQYL. The CDR3, as DNA: TGTGCCAGTAGCTCTTCAGGAGGCCCCACTAGCGGCCAAGAGACCCAGTACTTA.

Comment on this clonotype: An end of the junction does not agree with germline; a read error may underlie this. This sequence joins TRBV29-1 and TRBJ1-1; weak D call: TRBD1 (5 bases). CDR3 length: 15 amino acids. Germline lookup yields CDR1 SQVTM and CDR2 ANQGSEA. The CDR3 coding sequence is TGCAGCGTTGCTGGAGGAAGGGGTATGAACACTGAAGCTTCCTTT. Translating it yields CSVAGGRGMNTEASF.

Turning to this clonotype: At one of its ends the junction is not consistent with the germline gene, which may arise from a read error. The chain uses TRBV20-1 and TRBJ1-2; D gene uncertain. This CDR3 contains 11 residues. Germline values: CDR1 DFQATT, CDR2 SNEGSKA (reference sequence). The CDR3 sequence is CSARMAHGYTF. The CDR3 DNA sequence: TGCAGTGCTCGTATGGCTCATGGTTACACCTTC.

The J gene is TRBJ1-1, the V gene TRBV28, with D maybe TRBD1 (5 bases). Looked up from germline, CDR1 is MDHEN and CDR2 is SYDVKM. This CDR3 has 14 amino acids. V was clipped by 1 base and J by 4 bases, with 10 bases between them. This CDR3 is CASSLFGGSTEAFF. Here the CDR3 DNA reads TGTGCCAGCAGTTTATTCGGGGGTAGCACTGAAGCTTTCTTT.